This TCR beta chain was obtained from a study of monozygotic twins with inflammatory bowel disease. Broader study findings: Inverse Simpson values showed less TCRbeta diversity in IBD patients than in their healthy co-twins. Compared with healthy twins, IBD patients shared fewer clonotypes with others, especially with disease activity.

cDNA for TCRalpha and TCRbeta was amplified by nested PCRs of roughly 15 then 9 cycles. TCRdb reworked the 5' RACE reads into one entry per CDR3 protein, no DNA. Its table lists 400,000 to 500,000 distinct CDR3 sequences. CDR3 length equals 15 residues. Germline loops: CDR1 GTSNPN, CDR2 SVGIG (reference sequence). Isolation of total RNA was performed on whole blood, with no prior T cell sorting. To note about this clonotype: What it binds is unknown.

The sample comprised blood. V gene TRBV30 combines with J gene TRBJ1-1; TCRdb reports TRBD1, a call that lacks DNA to check it against. The clonotype originates from a human donor with ulcerative colitis or Crohn's disease, or a healthy co-twin of an affected twin (not recorded which). This CDR3 is CAWKHTQGQNTEAFF.